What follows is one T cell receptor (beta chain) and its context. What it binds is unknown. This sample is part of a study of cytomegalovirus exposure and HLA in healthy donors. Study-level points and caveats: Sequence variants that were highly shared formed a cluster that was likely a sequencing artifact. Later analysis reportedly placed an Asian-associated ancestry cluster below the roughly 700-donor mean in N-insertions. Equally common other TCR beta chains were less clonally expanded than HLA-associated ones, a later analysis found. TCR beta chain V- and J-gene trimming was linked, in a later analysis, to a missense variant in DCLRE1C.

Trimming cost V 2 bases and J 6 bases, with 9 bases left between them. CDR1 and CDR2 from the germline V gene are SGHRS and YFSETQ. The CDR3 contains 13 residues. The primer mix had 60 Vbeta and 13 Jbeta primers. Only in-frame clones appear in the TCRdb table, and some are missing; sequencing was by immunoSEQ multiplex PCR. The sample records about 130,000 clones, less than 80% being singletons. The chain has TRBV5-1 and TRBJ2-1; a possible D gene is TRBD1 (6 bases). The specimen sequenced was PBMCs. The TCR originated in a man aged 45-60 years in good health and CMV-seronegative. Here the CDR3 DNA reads TGCGCCAGCAGCTTAGGACAGACCAATGAGCAGTTCTTC. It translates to CASSLGQTNEQFF.